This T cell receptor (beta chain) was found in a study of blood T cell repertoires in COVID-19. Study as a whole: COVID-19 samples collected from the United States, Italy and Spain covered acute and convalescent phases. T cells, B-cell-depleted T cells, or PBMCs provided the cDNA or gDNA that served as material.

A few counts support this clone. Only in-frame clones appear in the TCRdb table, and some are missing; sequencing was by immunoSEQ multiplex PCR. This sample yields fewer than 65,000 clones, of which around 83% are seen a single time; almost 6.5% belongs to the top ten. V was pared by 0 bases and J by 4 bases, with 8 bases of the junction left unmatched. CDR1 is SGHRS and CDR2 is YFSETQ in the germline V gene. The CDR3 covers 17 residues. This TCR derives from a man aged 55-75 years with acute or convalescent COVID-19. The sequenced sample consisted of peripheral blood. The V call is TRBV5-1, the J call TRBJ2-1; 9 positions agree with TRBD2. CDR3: CASSLVPREGLYNEQFF. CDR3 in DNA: TGCGCCAGCAGCTTGGTCCCGCGGGAGGGCCTATACAATGAGCAGTTCTTC.